Detailed here is one T cell receptor (beta chain). The data belong to a study of blood T cell repertoires in COVID-19. In the study overall: Samples came from the United States, Italy and Spain, spanning acute and convalescent COVID-19. From T cells, B-cell-depleted T cells, or PBMCs came the material, which was cDNA or gDNA.

Original processing methods: How many nucleated cells were present was estimated from reference gene primer amplification. Sequencing used immunoSEQ multiplex PCR; TCRdb keeps in-frame clones, though not all of them. The V and J calls and clone size are taken from that table; D and trimming were inferred from the DNA. The sample holds more than 55,000 clones; around 90% are singletons and the top ten take 15% to 20%. The CDR3 is made up of 16 amino acids. Trimming removed 2 bases from V and 5 bases from J, with 17 bases in between. Germline values: CDR1 KGHSH, CDR2 LQKENI. J is TRBJ2-3 and V is TRBV18, with TRBD2 as a possible D gene (6 bases). The sequenced sample consisted of peripheral blood. This TCR was recovered from a man at least 80 years old with acute or convalescent COVID-19. CDR3 protein: CASSPKETGTGDTQYF. The DNA of the CDR3 is TGTGCCAGCTCACCAAAGGAGACGGGGACTGGAGATACGCAGTATTTT.